This TCR beta chain came from a study of OX40 agonist ivuxolimab in advanced cancers. As for the study in general: Three patients got partial responses; one had hepatocellular carcinoma and two had cutaneous melanoma.

Assay used: immunoSEQ multiplex PCR; TCRdb lists only in-frame clones, some missing. The sample contains tens of thousands of clones, 80% to 95% of which appear only once. As to this clone: The antigen is undetermined.

This CDR3 contains 15 residues. Germline CDR1 is MDHEN and CDR2 is SYDVKM. Points from the study as a whole: At 0.1 to 3.0 mg/kg and by week 6, clonal expansion occurred in CD4+ and CD8+ blood T cells. Normalized expansion of T-cell clones was also low for some nonresponders.

This TCR was recovered from an adult with an advanced solid tumor such as melanoma, head and neck, liver or kidney cancer. Specimen: CD4+ or CD8+ T cells sorted from blood, collected in a trial of the OX40 agonist ivuxolimab. The J gene is TRBJ2-5, the V gene TRBV28, with TRBD1 matching 7 bases. This chain's CDR3 is CAGGRQGPSVETQYF. DNA for the CDR3: TGTGCGGGTGGGAGACAGGGTCCCTCGGTAGAGACCCAGTACTTC.